Many counts were recorded for the clone carrying this T cell receptor beta chain. As handled by the study authors: Nucleated cell counts were estimated from reference gene primer amplification. The assay was immunoSEQ multiplex PCR, and TCRdb's table has in-frame clones only and misses some. V and J calls and clone size come straight from that table; D and trimming were deduced from the DNA. This table has about 220,000 clones, roughly 81% appearing once. The germline V gene has CDR1 KGHSH and CDR2 LQKENI. The V and J ends lost 5 bases and 2 bases respectively, with 9 bases between them. The CDR3 length is 14 residues. These data are taken from a study of blood T cell repertoires in COVID-19. Study-wide context: Material from acute and convalescent COVID-19 was sourced from the United States, Italy and Spain. In each case, the material was cDNA or gDNA derived from T cells, B-cell-depleted T cells, or PBMCs.

The TCR sequence derives from a man aged 45-65 years who had recovered from COVID-19. The sample comprised peripheral blood. The J gene is TRBJ2-2, the V gene TRBV18; D is undetermined. The CDR3 region is CASSEVSNTGELFF. The CDR3 DNA follows: TGTGCCAGCTCAGAGGTCTCTAACACCGGGGAGCTGTTTTTT.